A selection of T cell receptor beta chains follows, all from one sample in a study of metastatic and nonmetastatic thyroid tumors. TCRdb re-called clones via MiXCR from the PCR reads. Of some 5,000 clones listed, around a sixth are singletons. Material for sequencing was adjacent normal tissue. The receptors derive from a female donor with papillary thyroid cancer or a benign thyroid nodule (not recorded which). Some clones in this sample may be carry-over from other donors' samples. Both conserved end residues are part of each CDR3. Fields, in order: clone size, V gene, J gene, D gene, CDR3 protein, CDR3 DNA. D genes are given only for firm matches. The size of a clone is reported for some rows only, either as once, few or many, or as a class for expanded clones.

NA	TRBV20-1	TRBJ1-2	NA	CSASPGAEGYTF	TGCAGTGCTAGTCCGGGTGCAGAGGGCTACACCTTC
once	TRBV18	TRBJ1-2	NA	CASSPRPALYGYTF	TGTGCCAGCTCACCACGCCCAGCCCTATATGGCTACACCTTC
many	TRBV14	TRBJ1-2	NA	CASSPDRYGYTF	TGTGCCAGCAGCCCCGACAGATATGGCTACACCTTC
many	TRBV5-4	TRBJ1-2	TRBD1	CASSSGQGGDYGYTF	TGTGCCAGCAGCTCCGGACAGGGTGGAGACTATGGCTACACCTTC
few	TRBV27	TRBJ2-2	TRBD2	CASTPSSGVNAGGLFF	TGTGCCAGCACTCCCTCAAGCGGGGTTAACGCTGGGGGGCTGTTTTTT
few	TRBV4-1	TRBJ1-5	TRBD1	CAGSQDAGTGNNQPQHF	TGCGCCGGCAGCCAAGATGCGGGGACAGGGAACAATCAGCCCCAGCATTTT
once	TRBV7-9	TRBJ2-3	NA	CASNVPPRDAQYF	TGTGCCAGCAACGTTCCCCCCCGGGACGCGCAGTATTTT
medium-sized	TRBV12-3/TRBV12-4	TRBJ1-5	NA	CASSFDGGNQPQHF	TGTGCCAGCAGTTTCGACGGAGGGAATCAGCCCCAGCATTTT
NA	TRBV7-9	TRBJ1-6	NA	CASIPRTCGNSPLHF	TGTGCCAGCATCCCACGGACATGTGGGAATTCACCCCTCCACTTT
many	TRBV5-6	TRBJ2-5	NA	CASSLSALGRETQYF	TGTGCCAGCAGCTTGTCAGCCCTTGGGAGAGAGACCCAGTACTTC
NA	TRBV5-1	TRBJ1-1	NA	CASSRTGRMNTEAFF	TGCGCCAGCAGCCGTACAGGGCGGATGAACACTGAAGCTTTCTTT
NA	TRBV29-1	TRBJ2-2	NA	CSVDVGIGVAGELFF	TGCAGCGTTGATGTAGGGATAGGGGTGGCCGGGGAGCTGTTTTTT
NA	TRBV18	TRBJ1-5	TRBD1	CANSLQGAVQPQHF	TGTGCCAACTCACTACAGGGGGCTGTACAGCCCCAGCATTTT
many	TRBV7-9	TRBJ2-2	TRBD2	CASSPGGTNTGELFF	TGTGCCAGCAGCCCCGGGGGGACCAACACCGGGGAGCTGTTTTTT
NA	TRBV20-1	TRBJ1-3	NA	CSARDPPRGAGNTIYF	TGCAGTGCTAGAGATCCTCCCAGGGGTGCTGGAAACACCATATATTTT
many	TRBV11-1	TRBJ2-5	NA	CASSDVRDGQETQYF	TGTGCCAGCAGCGACGTCCGGGATGGTCAAGAGACCCAGTACTTC
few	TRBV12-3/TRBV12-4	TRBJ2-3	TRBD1	CASSLGTGGRYTQYF	TGTGCCAGCAGTTTAGGGACAGGGGGTAGATATACGCAGTATTTT
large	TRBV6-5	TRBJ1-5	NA	CASSYRGDQPQHF	TGTGCCAGCAGTTACCGGGGGGATCAGCCCCAGCATTTT
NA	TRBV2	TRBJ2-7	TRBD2	CASSPTSGGGEQYF	TGTGCCAGCAGTCCGACTAGCGGGGGAGGCGAGCAGTACTTC
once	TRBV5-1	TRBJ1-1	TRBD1	CASSTATGGGNTEAFF	TGCGCCAGCAGCACGGCTACAGGGGGCGGGAACACTGAAGCTTTCTTT
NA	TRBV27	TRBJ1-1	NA	CASSLDVGTEAFF	TGTGCCAGCAGCTTGGACGTCGGAACTGAAGCTTTCTTT
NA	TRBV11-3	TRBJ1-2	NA	CASSPSPGTLESYTF	TGTGCCAGCAGCCCCTCCCCCGGGACACTTGAGAGCTACACCTTC
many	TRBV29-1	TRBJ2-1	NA	CSVAPRSYNEQFF	TGCAGCGTTGCCCCTCGCTCCTACAATGAGCAGTTCTTC
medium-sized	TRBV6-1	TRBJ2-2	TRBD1	CASSRGRITGELFF	TGTGCCAGCAGCAGGGGGCGCATCACCGGGGAGCTGTTTTTT
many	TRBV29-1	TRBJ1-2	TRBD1	CSVVGTGWHDGYTF	TGCAGCGTTGTGGGGACAGGGTGGCATGATGGCTACACCTTC
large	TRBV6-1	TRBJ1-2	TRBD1	CASIGGQGNGYTF	TGTGCCAGCATCGGGGGACAGGGGAACGGCTACACCTTC
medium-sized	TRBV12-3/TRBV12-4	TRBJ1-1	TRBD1	CATGQGASEAFF	TGTGCCACGGGACAGGGGGCGTCTGAAGCTTTCTTT
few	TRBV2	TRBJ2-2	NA	CASSGRGTGELFF	TGTGCCAGCAGTGGGCGGGGTACCGGGGAGCTGTTTTTT
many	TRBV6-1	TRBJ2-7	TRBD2	CASSDTSGADEQYF	TGTGCCAGCAGTGATACTAGCGGGGCCGACGAGCAGTACTTC
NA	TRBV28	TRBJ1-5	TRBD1	CASSLTGVDNQPQHF	TGTGCCAGCAGTTTGACAGGGGTTGACAATCAGCCCCAGCATTTT
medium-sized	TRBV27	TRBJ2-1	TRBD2	CASYITSTSAGGYNEQFF	TGTGCCAGCTATATCACTAGCACCTCAGCGGGAGGCTACAATGAGCAGTTCTTC
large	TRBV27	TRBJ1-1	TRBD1	CASSYRGLTEAFF	TGTGCCAGCAGTTACAGGGGGCTTACTGAAGCTTTCTTT
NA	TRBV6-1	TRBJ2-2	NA	CASSPLGSPTVELFF	TGTGCCAGCAGCCCCTTGGGTAGCCCCACCGTGGAGCTGTTTTTT
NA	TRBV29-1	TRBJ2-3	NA	CSTEAGGCTDTQYF	TGCAGCACAGAGGCTGGCGGGTGTACAGATACGCAGTATTTT
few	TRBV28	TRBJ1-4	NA	CASTRLRELFF	TGTGCCAGTACTCGGCTTCGGGAACTGTTTTTT
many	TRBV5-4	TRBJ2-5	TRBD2	CASSLRGIQETQYF	TGTGCCAGCAGCCTGCGGGGGATACAAGAGACCCAGTACTTC
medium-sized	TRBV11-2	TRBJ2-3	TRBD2	CASSLDLAASTDTQYF	TGTGCCAGCAGCTTAGACCTAGCGGCAAGCACAGATACGCAGTATTTT
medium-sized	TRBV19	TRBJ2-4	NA	CASSHRRGNIQYF	TGTGCCAGCAGCCATCGGCGTGGAAACATTCAGTACTTC
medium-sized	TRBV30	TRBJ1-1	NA	CAWARGMNTEAFF	TGTGCCTGGGCCAGGGGAATGAACACTGAAGCTTTCTTT